This T cell receptor beta chain comes out of a study of Graves' ophthalmopathy and Graves' hyperthyroidism. Turning to the study itself: Specimen type is peripheral blood, obtained at initial diagnosis before any treatment. Study-wide results and caveats: Appearing in blood as well were most expanded thyroid clonotypes above 0.001 frequency.

Amplified TCR beta CDR3 regions were obtained using RNA transcripts as template. Second-round multiplex PCR came after a first-round RT-PCR that employed HTBI primers. MiXCR, applied by TCRdb to the multiplex PCR reads, yields one record per CDR3 protein. The sample lists 170,000 or so distinct CDR3 sequences; roughly two fifths were seen once. This clonotype was detected once. Its antigen is not identified. The CDR3 covers 12 residues. If patients had other autoimmune diseases, uncontrolled infections, pregnancy or lactation, they were excluded. The authors diagnosed from clinical symptoms, serum thyroxine, TRAb, thyroid ultrasound and orbital computed tomography.

The J gene is TRBJ2-2, the V gene TRBV12-3 or TRBV12-4, with D perhaps TRBD2 (6 bases). The origin of this receptor is a man in his thirties or forties with Graves' ophthalmopathy. The sample consisted of peripheral blood. CDR3 sequence reads: CAGGRAVGELFF. CDR3 DNA sequence: TGTGCGGGAGGCAGGGCGGTCGGGGAGCTGTTTTTT.